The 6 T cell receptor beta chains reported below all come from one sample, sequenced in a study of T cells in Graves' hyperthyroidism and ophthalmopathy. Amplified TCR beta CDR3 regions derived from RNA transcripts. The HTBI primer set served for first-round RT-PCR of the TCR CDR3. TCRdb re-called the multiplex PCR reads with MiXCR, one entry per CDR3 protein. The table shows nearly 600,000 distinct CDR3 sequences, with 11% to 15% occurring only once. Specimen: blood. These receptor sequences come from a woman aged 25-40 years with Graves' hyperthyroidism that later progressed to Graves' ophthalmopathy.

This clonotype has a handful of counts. DNA for the CDR3: TGTGCCAGCAGTTACTTGGGCAGGATGAATGAAAAACTGTTTTTT. Translation: CASSYLGRMNEKLFF. The rearrangement uses TRBV6-5 and TRBJ1-4, with D uncertain. Trimming removed 1 base from V and 5 bases from J, with 11 bases in between. The CDR3 is 15 amino acids. Per germline, CDR1 MNHEY and CDR2 SVGAGI.

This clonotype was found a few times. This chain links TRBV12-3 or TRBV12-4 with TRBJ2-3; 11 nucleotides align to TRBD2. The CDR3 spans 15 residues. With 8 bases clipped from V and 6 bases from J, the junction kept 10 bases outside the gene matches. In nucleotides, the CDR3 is TGTGCCAGCGGGACTAGCGGAGCCCCAGCGGATACGCAGTATTTT. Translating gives CASGTSGAPADTQYF.

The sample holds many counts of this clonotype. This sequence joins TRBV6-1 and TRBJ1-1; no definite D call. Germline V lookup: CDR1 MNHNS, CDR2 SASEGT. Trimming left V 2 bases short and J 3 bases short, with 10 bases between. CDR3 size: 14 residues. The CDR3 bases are TGTGCCAGCAGTGAATTGTCCGGAGACACTGAAGCTTTCTTT. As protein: CASSELSGDTEAFF.

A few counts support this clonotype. CDR3 region: CSVNNRGTGELFF. In DNA, the CDR3 is TGCAGCGTTAACAACAGGGGGACCGGGGAGCTGTTTTTT. The chain carries TRBV29-1 and TRBJ2-2, with 8 positions matching TRBD1. J gave up 5 bases and V 5 bases, and 4 bases lay outside the gene matches. Germline V gene sequence: CDR1 SQVTM, CDR2 ANQGSEA. This CDR3 contains 13 residues.

CDR3 residues: CASRHRGEETQYF. In DNA form, the CDR3 reads TGTGCCAGCAGGCACAGGGGGGAGGAGACCCAGTACTTC. The chain couples TRBV7-9 to TRBJ2-5, with 8 nucleotides matching TRBD1. Germline CDR1 and CDR2: SEHNR and FQNEAQ (reference sequence). This CDR3 spans 13 amino acids. V shed 6 bases and J 5 bases; nucleotides not matched to a gene: 5. The complete variable domain, with remaining parts taken from reference TRBV7-9 and TRBJ2-5, reads DTGVSQNPRHKITKRGQNVTFRCDPISEHNRLYWYRQTLGQGPEFLTYFQNEAQLEKSRLLSDRFSAERPKGSFSTLEIQRTEQGDSAMYLCASRHRGEETQYFGPGTRLLVL.

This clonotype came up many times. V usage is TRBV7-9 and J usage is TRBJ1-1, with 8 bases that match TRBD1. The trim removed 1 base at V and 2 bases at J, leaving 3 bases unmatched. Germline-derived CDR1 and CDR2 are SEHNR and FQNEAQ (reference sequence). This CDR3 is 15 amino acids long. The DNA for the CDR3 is TGTGCCAGCAGCTTAGAGGGACAGGTCAACACTGAAGCTTTCTTT. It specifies CASSLEGQVNTEAFF.